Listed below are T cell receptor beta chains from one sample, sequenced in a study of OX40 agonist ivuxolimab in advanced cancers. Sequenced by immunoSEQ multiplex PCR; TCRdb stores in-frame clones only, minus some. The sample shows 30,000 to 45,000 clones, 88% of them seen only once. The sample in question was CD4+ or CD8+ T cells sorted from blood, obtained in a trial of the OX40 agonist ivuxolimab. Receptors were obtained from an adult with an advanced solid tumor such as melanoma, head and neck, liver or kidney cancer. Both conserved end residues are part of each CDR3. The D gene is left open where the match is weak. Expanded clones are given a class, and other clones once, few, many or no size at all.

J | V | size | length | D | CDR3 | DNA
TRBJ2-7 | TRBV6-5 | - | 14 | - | CASSFRDTSYEQYF | TGTGCCAGCAGTTTCCGGGACACCTCCTACGAGCAGTACTTC
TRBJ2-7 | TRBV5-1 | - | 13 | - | CASSSDPNYEQYF | TGCGCCAGCAGCTCGGACCCTAACTACGAGCAGTACTTC
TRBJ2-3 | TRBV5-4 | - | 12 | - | CASSAPGDTQYF | TGTGCCAGCAGCGCGCCGGGGGATACGCAGTATTTT
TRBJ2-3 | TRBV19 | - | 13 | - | CASSIYIEDTQYF | TGTGCCAGTAGTATATATATCGAAGATACGCAGTATTTT
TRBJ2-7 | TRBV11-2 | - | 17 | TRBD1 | CASSLESGGFELSEQYF | TGTGCCAGCAGCTTAGAGTCAGGGGGCTTCGAGCTTAGCGAGCAGTACTTC
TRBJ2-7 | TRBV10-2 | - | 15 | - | CASSWSRGLQSEQYF | TGCGCCAGCAGTTGGAGTCGCGGCCTCCAGAGCGAGCAGTACTTC
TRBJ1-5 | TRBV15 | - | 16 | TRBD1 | CATSREGQTPGEPQHF | TGTGCCACCAGCAGAGAGGGACAGACCCCAGGAGAGCCCCAGCATTTT
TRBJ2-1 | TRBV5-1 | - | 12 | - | CASSLGANEQFF | TGCGCCAGCAGCTTAGGTGCTAATGAGCAGTTCTTC
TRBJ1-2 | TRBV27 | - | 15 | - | CASTFRGGVDYGYTF | TGTGCCAGCACCTTCAGGGGAGGGGTGGACTATGGCTACACCTTC
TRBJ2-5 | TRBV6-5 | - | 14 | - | CASSGLRAQETQYF | TGTGCCAGCTCGGGACTCCGGGCCCAAGAGACCCAGTACTTC
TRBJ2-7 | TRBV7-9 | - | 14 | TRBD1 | CASSSGTGTYEQYF | TGTGCCAGCAGCTCCGGGACAGGAACCTACGAGCAGTACTTC
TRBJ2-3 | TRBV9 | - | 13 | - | CASSVVSGDTQYF | TGTGCCAGCAGCGTAGTGTCGGGGGATACGCAGTATTTT
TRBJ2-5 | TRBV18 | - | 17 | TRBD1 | CASSPSGGGLYQETQYF | TGTGCCAGCTCACCCTCAGGGGGCGGCCTGTACCAAGAGACCCAGTACTTC
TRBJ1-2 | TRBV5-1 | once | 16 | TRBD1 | CASREGQGELSRGYTF | TGCGCCAGCAGAGAGGGACAGGGCGAGTTATCGAGGGGCTACACCTTC
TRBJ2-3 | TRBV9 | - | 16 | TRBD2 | CASSGGTSGPTDTQYF | TGTGCCAGCAGCGGCGGGACTAGCGGGCCCACAGATACGCAGTATTTT
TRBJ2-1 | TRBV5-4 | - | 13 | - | CASSGSSGNEQFF | TGTGCCAGCAGCGGCAGCTCCGGCAATGAGCAGTTCTTC
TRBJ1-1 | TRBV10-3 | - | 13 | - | CAITAGGKTEAFF | TGTGCCATCACGGCTGGGGGCAAGACTGAAGCTTTCTTT
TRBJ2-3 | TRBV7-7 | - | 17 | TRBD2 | CASRPGTSGTSTDTQYF | TGTGCTAGCAGACCGGGGACTAGCGGGACTAGCACAGATACGCAGTATTTT
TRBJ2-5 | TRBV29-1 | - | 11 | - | CSVERLGTQYF | TGCAGCGTTGAAAGGCTGGGGACCCAGTACTTC
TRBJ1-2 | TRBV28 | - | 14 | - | CASSSGQFRHGYTF | TGTGCCAGCAGTTCTGGACAGTTTCGACATGGCTACACCTTC
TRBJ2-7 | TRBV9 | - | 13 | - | CASSPGGGDEQYF | TGTGCCAGCAGCCCAGGGGGAGGGGACGAGCAGTACTTC
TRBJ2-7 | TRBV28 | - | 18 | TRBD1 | CASSFPSSGTGAFYEQYF | TGTGCCAGCAGTTTTCCATCGTCCGGGACAGGGGCCTTCTACGAGCAGTACTTC
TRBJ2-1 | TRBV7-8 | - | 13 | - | CASSLLLIPEQFF | TGTGCCAGCAGCTTATTACTTATCCCTGAGCAGTTCTTC
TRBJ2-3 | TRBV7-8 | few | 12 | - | CASTNPANTQYF | TGTGCCAGCACCAACCCTGCGAATACGCAGTATTTT
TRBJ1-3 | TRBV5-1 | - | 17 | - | CASSLGLATGLRNTIYF | TGCGCCAGCAGCTTGGGACTCGCTACCGGTCTTAGGAACACCATATATTTT
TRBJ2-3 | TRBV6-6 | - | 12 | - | CASSPNTDTQYF | TGTGCCAGCAGCCCTAACACAGATACGCAGTATTTT
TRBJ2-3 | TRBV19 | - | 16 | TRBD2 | CASSIVGGVWTDTQYF | TGTGCCAGTAGTATAGTGGGGGGGGTATGGACAGATACGCAGTATTTT
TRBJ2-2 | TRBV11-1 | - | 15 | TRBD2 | CASRDREANTGELFF | TGTGCCAGCAGAGATCGGGAGGCGAACACCGGGGAGCTGTTTTTT
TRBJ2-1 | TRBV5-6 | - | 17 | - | CASSSSKGSQSYNEQFF | TGTGCCAGCAGCTCATCTAAGGGGTCCCAGTCCTACAATGAGCAGTTCTTC
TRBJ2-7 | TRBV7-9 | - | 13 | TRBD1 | CASSHGQGQARYF | TGTGCCAGCAGCCATGGACAGGGGCAAGCAAGGTACTTC
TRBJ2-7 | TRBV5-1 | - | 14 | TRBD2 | CASGVGREGDEQYF | TGCGCCAGCGGCGTTGGGCGGGAGGGTGACGAGCAGTACTTC
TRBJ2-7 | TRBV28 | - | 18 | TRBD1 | CASSFPPPGTGNSYEQYF | TGTGCCAGCAGTTTTCCTCCCCCCGGGACAGGGAACTCCTACGAGCAGTACTTC
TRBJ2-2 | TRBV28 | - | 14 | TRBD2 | CASKQRELSGELFF | TGTGCCAGCAAGCAGCGGGAGTTAAGCGGGGAGCTGTTTTTT
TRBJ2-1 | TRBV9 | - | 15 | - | CASSVGRDSYNEQFF | TGTGCCAGCAGCGTAGGAAGGGACTCCTACAATGAGCAGTTCTTC
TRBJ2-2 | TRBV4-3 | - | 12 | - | CASSPHTGELFF | TGCGCCAGCAGCCCCCACACCGGGGAGCTGTTTTTT
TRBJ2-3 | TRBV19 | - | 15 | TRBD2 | CASSTLAAITDTQYF | TGTGCCAGTAGTACTCTAGCGGCAATCACAGATACGCAGTATTTT
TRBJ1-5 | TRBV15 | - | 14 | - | CATNPGFSNQPQHF | TGTGCCACCAACCCGGGATTTAGCAATCAGCCCCAGCATTTT
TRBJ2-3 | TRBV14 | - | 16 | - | CASSQFSSEGTDTQYF | TGTGCCAGCAGCCAATTTTCTAGCGAGGGAACAGATACGCAGTATTTT
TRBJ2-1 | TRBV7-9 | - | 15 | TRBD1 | CASSSAGQAQNEQFF | TGTGCCAGCAGCTCGGCGGGACAGGCCCAGAATGAGCAGTTCTTC
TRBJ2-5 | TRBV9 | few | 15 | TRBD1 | CASSGGQGAGETQYF | TGTGCCAGCAGCGGGGGACAGGGGGCTGGGGAGACCCAGTACTTC
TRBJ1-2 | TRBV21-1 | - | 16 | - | CASSKVRDLENYGYTF | TGTGCCAGCAGCAAAGTTAGGGACCTCGAGAACTATGGCTACACCTTC
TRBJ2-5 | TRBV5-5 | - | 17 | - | CASSLVGITVPPETQYF | TGTGCCAGCAGCTTGGTTGGTATTACAGTGCCTCCTGAGACCCAGTACTTC
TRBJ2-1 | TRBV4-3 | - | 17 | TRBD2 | CASSQELAGGLMDEQFF | TGCGCCAGCAGCCAAGAATTAGCGGGAGGTCTGATGGATGAGCAGTTCTTC
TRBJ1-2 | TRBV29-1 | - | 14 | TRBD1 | CSVVKEDREHGYTF | TGCAGCGTCGTTAAGGAGGACAGGGAGCATGGCTACACCTTC
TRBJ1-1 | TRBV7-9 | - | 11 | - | CASSPTTEAFF | TGTGCCAGCAGCCCCACCACTGAAGCTTTCTTT
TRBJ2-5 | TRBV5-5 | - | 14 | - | CASSFRGWQETQYF | TGTGCCAGCAGCTTCAGGGGTTGGCAAGAGACCCAGTACTTC
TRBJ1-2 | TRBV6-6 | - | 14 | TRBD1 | CASSSGQGHYGYTF | TGTGCCAGCAGTTCTGGACAGGGCCACTATGGCTACACCTTC